A single T cell receptor (beta chain) is shown here with its context. This clone's antigen is unknown. Within one base of it there is no much larger clone, and no base qualities were kept. Each collaborating institution followed its own protocols to collect whole blood in K2EDTA tubes. Collaborator samples were shipped for TCRbeta analysis as frozen whole blood, isolated PBMCs, or DNA extracted from either sample type. The germline V gene supplies CDR1 KGHDR and CDR2 SFDVKD. The CDR3, cysteine through phenylalanine, is 14 amino acids long. Solely the CDR3 DNA is kept, with 42 bases framed from the first base. The junction carries 10 bases between V and J, which are trimmed by 0 bases and 8 bases respectively. This specimen belongs to a study of blood T cell repertoires in COVID-19 (dated by TCRdb to 2018 to 2020). The study in broad terms: Samples covering the acute and convalescent phases of COVID-19 were provided by collaborators in the United States, Italy and Spain. The prospective study material was composed of cDNA or gDNA derived from T cells, B-cell-depleted T cells, or PBMCs. The dataset comprised deeply sampled blood TCRbeta repertoires from subjects exposed to, actively infected with, or recovered from COVID-19. A freely available public database, intended as a resource for researchers studying the immune response to SARS-CoV-2, is where the repertoires were released. The samples were drawn from the first 160 participants of the ongoing ImmuneRACE study and from roughly 1,300 subjects provided by 6 global collaborators. Sample metadata almost always included a de-identified subject ID, COVID-19 status, age in years and sex. Where HLA class I and class II types were available, the types were taken from metadata supplied by the sample provider, not from assay-based typing.

TCRbeta CDR3 regions were amplified from genomic DNA by means of the immunoSEQ Assay, a bias-controlled multiplex PCR. As for how the authors treated the data: Nucleated cell counts per sample were estimated from amplification of reference gene primers within the assay. To quantify the absolute abundance of each unique TCRbeta CDR3 rearrangement, sequence reads were collapsed and filtered. For each sample, productive Simpson clonality was calculated as the square root of Simpson's diversity index across productive rearrangements. TCRdb provides this immuneACCESS table in a form limited to in-frame rearrangements. Some clones are lacking; in checked studies, under half of them reflect an unresolved V gene, and why the rest are absent is not known. D and trimming come from the DNA, and the V and J calls and clone size come from that table. This sample holds under 200,000 clones; approximately 90% were observed only once. The top ten hold about 2.5% of the sample.

Paper-wide results and their limitations: The amount of clinical and demographic metadata varied by source and participant and was provided uncurated.

The rearranged chain carries TRBV24-1 and TRBJ2-1, and TRBD2 may be the D gene, going by 6 matching bases. Sequenced input: peripheral blood. This clonotype originated in a man younger than 30 with acute or convalescent COVID-19. In nucleotide form, the sequence is TGTGCCACCAGTGATTTGACTAGGGACTATGAGCAGTTCTTC. Translated, it gives CATSDLTRDYEQFF.